The 26 T cell receptor beta chains listed next were all sequenced from one sample in a study of TIL therapy for anti-PD-1-resistant metastatic lung cancer. This was the immunoSEQ v3 assay. Clones were read by immunoSEQ multiplex PCR, and TCRdb kept only the in-frame ones, dropping some. The sample has some 43,000 clones; approximately 79% are singletons. Time point in this sample: pre-treatment sample, taken before nivolumab and TIL therapy. The material sequenced was blood, taken at baseline. These receptors came from a man in his 70s with non-small cell lung cancer.

J is TRBJ2-7 and V is TRBV9; 7 nucleotides align to TRBD2. This CDR3 contains 14 residues. Germline CDR1 reads SGDLS; CDR2 reads YYNGEE. With V trimmed by 4 bases and J by 2 bases, 6 bases remained unmatched. The CDR3 is CASSPLAAAYEQYF. In nucleotides, the CDR3 is TGTGCCAGCAGCCCCCTAGCGGCCGCCTACGAGCAGTACTTC. Looking up the rest from reference TRBV9 and TRBJ2-7 gives the full variable domain: DSGVTQTPKHLITATGQRVTLRCSPRSGDLSVYWYQQSLDQGLQFLIQYYNGEERAKGNILERFSAQQFPDLHSELNLSSLELGDSALYFCASSPLAAAYEQYFGPGTRLTVT.

The chain has TRBV5-1 and TRBJ1-4; 7 bases line up with TRBD1. Germline trimming cut 1 base from V and 12 bases from J; bases unmatched to any gene: 6. Germline assignment: CDR1 SGHRS and CDR2 YFSETQ. The length of the CDR3 is 13 residues. Here the CDR3 DNA reads TGCGCCAGCAGCTTGTCTGGACAGGCTCAACTGTTTTTT. Its protein product is CASSLSGQAQLFF.

This clone was seen only a few times. This chain links TRBV10-3 with TRBJ1-2; 8 nucleotides align to TRBD1. The V and J ends lost 3 bases and 6 bases, in that order; junction bases with no gene match: 3. This CDR3 contains 13 residues. Germline V gives CDR1 ENHRY, CDR2 SYGVKD. DNA of the CDR3: TGTGCCATCAGTGACCAGGGGGCAGATGGCTACACCTTC. Amino acids: CAISDQGADGYTF.

This clone turned up a few times. This chain joins TRBV6-6 and TRBJ2-1; TRBD2 aligns across 13 bases. This CDR3 region has 15 residues. Germline CDR1 MNHNY, CDR2 SVGAGI (reference sequence). V was clipped by 5 bases and J by 6 bases; unmatched bases: 4. The CDR3 loop is CASSPRTSGSNEQFF. The CDR3 region has the DNA TGTGCCAGCAGTCCAAGGACTAGCGGGAGCAATGAGCAGTTCTTC.

The rearrangement links TRBV5-1 to TRBJ2-7; no reliable D call. Germline V gene data show CDR1 as SGHRS and CDR2 as YFSETQ. V dropped 2 bases and J dropped 2 bases, with 11 bases sitting between them. This CDR3 is 14 amino acids long. CDR3 nucleotide sequence: TGCGCCAGCAGCTTCCGAGACCCAACCTACGAGCAGTACTTC. This encodes CASSFRDPTYEQYF.

The chain links TRBV7-2 to TRBJ1-2, with TRBD1 identical over 10 bases. The CDR3 sequence is 13 residues long. With 1 base clipped from V and 8 bases from J, the junction kept 1 base outside the gene matches. The V gene's germline CDR1 is SGHTA and CDR2 FQGNSA. CDR3 bases: TGTGCCAGCAGCTTAGGGACAGGGGGAGGCTACACCTTC. Its translation: CASSLGTGGGYTF.

This rearrangement joins TRBV19 to TRBJ2-7, with D unclear. From germline, CDR1 is LNHDA and CDR2 SQIVND (reference sequence). The V gene lost 2 bases and the J gene lost 2 bases, with 13 bases spanning the gap. The CDR3 length is 15 residues. CDR3 in amino acids: CASSIHFGHPYEQYF. CDR3 bases: TGTGCCAGTAGTATACACTTTGGGCACCCCTACGAGCAGTACTTC. Full variable domain (rest looked up from reference TRBV19 and TRBJ2-7): DGGITQSPKYLFRKEGQNVTLSCEQNLNHDAMYWYRQDPGQGLRLIYYSQIVNDFQKGDIAEGYSVSREKKESFPLTVTSAQKNPTAFYLCASSIHFGHPYEQYFGPGTRLTVT.

This sequence joins TRBV7-2 and TRBJ1-5; a weak D match, TRBD1 (6 bases). In germline, CDR1 is SGHTA, CDR2 FQGNSA. The CDR3 has 15 amino acids. V lost 1 base and J 5 bases, leaving 12 bases between the germline ends. The CDR3 here is CASSLGGDIYQPQHF. The CDR3 nucleotides read TGTGCCAGCAGCTTAGGGGGGGACATCTATCAGCCCCAGCATTTT. Combining the CDR3 with reference TRBV7-2 and TRBJ1-5 gives the whole variable domain GAGVSQSPSNKVTEKGKDVELRCDPISGHTALYWYRQSLGQGLEFLIYFQGNSAPDKSGLPSDRFSAERTGGSVSTLTIQRTQQEDSAVYLCASSLGGDIYQPQHFGDGTRLSIL.

The rearrangement links TRBV9 to TRBJ2-5, with a weak D call TRBD2 (7 bases). The CDR3 runs to 15 residues. Germline CDR1 is SGDLS and CDR2 is YYNGEE. Deletions cut 3 bases from V and 5 bases from J, with 17 bases between. The CDR3 nucleotides are TGTGCCAGCAGCGCCCTTGGGGGGGCTGGGGAGACCCAGTACTTC. Translating gives CASSALGGAGETQYF.

The J gene is TRBJ2-7, the V gene TRBV11-2, with TRBD1 identical over 7 bases. Germline V gene lookup returns CDR1 SGHAT and CDR2 FQNNGV. This CDR3 comprises 15 residues. Trimming removed 3 bases from V and 3 bases from J; junction bases left unmatched: 8. CDR3 sequence reads: CASSFLRDSLYEQYF. The CDR3 bases are TGTGCCAGCAGCTTCCTCCGGGACAGCCTCTACGAGCAGTACTTC.

The J gene is TRBJ2-5, the V gene TRBV11-2; D perhaps matches TRBD1 (5 bases). Trimming cost V 4 bases and J 4 bases, with 13 bases left between them. CDR1 is SGHAT, CDR2 FQNNGV, per germline. The CDR3 loop spans 14 amino acids. The CDR3 region has the DNA TGTGCCAGCAGCTCCTCCAGGGCTGGAGAGACCCAGTACTTC. Amino acids: CASSSSRAGETQYF. Looking up the rest from reference TRBV11-2 and TRBJ2-5 gives the full variable domain: EAGVAQSPRYKIIEKRQSVAFWCNPISGHATLYWYQQILGQGPKLLIQFQNNGVVDDSQLPKDRFSAERLKGVDSTLKIQPAKLEDSAVYLCASSSSRAGETQYFGPGTRLLVL.

The count of this clone is one. This chain links TRBV7-2 with TRBJ1-5; D is uncertain. This CDR3 has 13 amino acids. Trimming stripped 0 bases from V and 7 bases from J, with 7 bases between. CDR1 and CDR2 from the germline V gene are SGHTA and FQGNSA. In nucleotides, the CDR3 is TGTGCCAGCAGCTTAGCCGTGGAGCAGCCCCAGCATTTT. This codes for CASSLAVEQPQHF.

The chain links TRBV18 to TRBJ1-6; D is perhaps TRBD1 (6 bases). Per the germline V gene, CDR1 is KGHSH and CDR2 is LQKENI. V was clipped by 3 bases and J by 6 bases, with 12 bases between them. The CDR3 sequence is 15 residues long. CDR3 bases: TGTGCCAGCTCACCGGACAGTGACTTTAATTCACCCCTCCACTTT. Translated: CASSPDSDFNSPLHF.

V gene TRBV28 combines with J gene TRBJ2-3; the D is unclear. Trimming stripped 3 bases from V and 1 base from J, with 8 bases between. Germline V gives CDR1 MDHEN, CDR2 SYDVKM. This CDR3 contains 14 residues. The CDR3 loop is CASSFLSGTDTQYF. DNA of the CDR3: TGTGCCAGCAGTTTTCTCTCCGGCACAGATACGCAGTATTTT.

V is TRBV2 and J is TRBJ2-5; D gene unclear. The germline V gene encodes CDR1 SNHLY and CDR2 FYNNEI. This CDR3 comprises 13 residues. The V gene lost 5 bases and the J gene lost 5 bases, with 12 bases spanning the gap. Here the CDR3 DNA reads TGTGCCAGCAGTTCTAGTTTAGAGGAGACCCAGTACTTC. It codes for CASSSSLEETQYF.

The chain links TRBV29-1 to TRBJ1-1; D is unresolved. CDR1 is SQVTM and CDR2 is ANQGSEA in the germline V gene. V shed 5 bases and J shed 0 bases, with 7 bases lying between them. The CDR3 has 12 amino acids. DNA of the CDR3: TGCAGCGTTAGAGTGATGAACACTGAAGCTTTCTTT. Protein: CSVRVMNTEAFF. Using reference TRBV29-1 and TRBJ1-1 for the parts outside the CDR3, the full variable domain is SAVISQKPSRDICQRGTSLTIQCQVDSQVTMMFWYRQQPGQSLTLIATANQGSEATYESGFVIDKFPISRPNLTFSTLTVSNMSPEDSSIYLCSVRVMNTEAFFGQGTRLTVV.

The chain uses TRBV7-2 and TRBJ2-7; 7 bases map to TRBD2. J gave up 2 bases and V 2 bases, and 3 bases lay outside the gene matches. Germline values: CDR1 SGHTA, CDR2 FQGNSA. The CDR3 spans 14 residues. CDR3 sequence reads: CASSLPSGAYEQYF. The CDR3 DNA sequence: TGTGCCAGCAGCTTACCTAGCGGTGCCTACGAGCAGTACTTC.

The genes are TRBV6-5 and TRBJ2-7; 10 bases agree with TRBD2. CDR1 and CDR2 from the germline V gene are MNHEY and SVGAGI. This CDR3 spans 15 amino acids. J was trimmed by 6 bases and V by 2 bases; bases with no gene match: 7. The CDR3 sequence is CASSYDLAGAGEQYF. The CDR3 DNA is TGTGCCAGCAGTTACGATCTAGCGGGAGCTGGCGAGCAGTACTTC.

Within the sample, this clone is large. This chain uses TRBV6-1 with TRBJ2-7, with TRBD2 identical over 13 bases. V was clipped by 11 bases and J by 5 bases; unmatched bases: 6. CDR3 length: 13 amino acids. Germline V gene data show CDR1 as MNHNS and CDR2 as SASEGT. CDR3 in DNA: TGTGCCTCCCGGGGACTAGCGGGAAACGAGCAGTACTTC. Translated, it gives CASRGLAGNEQYF.

This chain uses TRBV19 with TRBJ2-7, with TRBD2 matching 11 bases. The CDR3 sequence is 15 residues long. Germline values: CDR1 LNHDA, CDR2 SQIVND (reference sequence). V lost 6 bases and J lost 1; bases outside the gene matches: 5. The CDR3 spells CASRETSGTSYEQYF. In nucleotides, the CDR3 is TGTGCCAGTAGAGAGACTAGCGGGACATCCTACGAGCAGTACTTC.

The genes are TRBV15 and TRBJ2-1; 8 positions agree with TRBD1. The CDR3 contains 16 residues. V dropped 1 base and J dropped 9; count of bases not matched to a gene: 11. Germline V gene data show CDR1 as LNHNV and CDR2 as YYDKDF (reference sequence). This CDR3 reads CATSRGTSTGGGEQFF. As DNA, the CDR3 is TGTGCCACCAGCAGAGGGACGAGTACAGGGGGAGGTGAGCAGTTCTTC. The entire variable domain, with the rest obtained from reference TRBV15 and TRBJ2-1, is as follows: DAMVIQNPRYQVTQFGKPVTLSCSQTLNHNVMYWYQQKSSQAPKLLFHYYDKDFNNEADTPDNFQSRRPNTSFCFLDIRSPGLGDTAMYLCATSRGTSTGGGEQFFGPGTRLTVL.

CDR3 amino acids: CAWNRVRFDEQFF. The CDR3 region has the DNA TGTGCCTGGAATCGGGTTCGATTCGATGAGCAGTTCTTC. The chain has TRBV30 and TRBJ2-1; D unclear. Germline CDR1 is GTSNPN and CDR2 is SVGIG (reference sequence). V dropped 4 bases and J dropped 8 bases, with 15 bases sitting between them. The CDR3 runs 13 residues.

The chain links TRBV2 to TRBJ2-2, with 8 bases lining up with TRBD1. With V trimmed by 7 bases and J by 3 bases, 4 bases remained unmatched. In germline, CDR1 is SNHLY, CDR2 FYNNEI. CDR3 size: 14 residues. The CDR3 sequence: CASTDRDYTGELFF. CDR3 DNA sequence: TGTGCCAGCACGGACAGGGACTACACCGGGGAGCTGTTTTTT.

This clone was counted only a few times. The gene calls are TRBV6-1 and TRBJ2-1, with TRBD2 identical over 8 bases. V was clipped by 8 bases and J by 6 bases; unmatched bases: 9. The germline CDR1 and CDR2 sequences are MNHNS and SASEGT. The CDR3 has 14 residues. CDR3 bases: TGTGCCAGCGTCCCGGGAGGGCCGGGCAATGAGCAGTTCTTC. Translation gives CASVPGGPGNEQFF.

V gene TRBV10-1 combines with J gene TRBJ2-1; 11 nucleotides align to TRBD2. Per the germline V gene, CDR1 is WNHNN and CDR2 is SYGVQD (reference sequence). This CDR3 is 16 amino acids long. V lost 2 bases and J lost 5; bases outside the gene matches: 5. The CDR3 DNA follows: TGCGCCAGCAGTGAGCCGGGACTAGCGGACAACAATGAGCAGTTCTTC. It encodes CASSEPGLADNNEQFF.

This chain uses TRBV6-5 with TRBJ1-1; D is unresolved. This CDR3 has 15 amino acids. Germline loops: CDR1 MNHEY, CDR2 SVGAGI. Between the trimmed V and J ends, which lost 5 bases and 4 bases, there was a span of 17 bases. CDR3 amino acids: CASSHPENAGTEAFF. CDR3 nucleotide sequence: TGTGCCAGCAGTCACCCAGAGAACGCGGGCACTGAAGCTTTCTTT.